These 26 T cell receptor beta chains share one sample of origin, sequenced in a study of blood T cell repertoires in COVID-19 (dated by TCRdb to about 2020). The library was made by the immunoSEQ multiplex PCR assay. This immuneACCESS table, as held by TCRdb, lists in-frame sequences with V and J called but not all clones. Of the missing ones, under half trace to an unresolved V gene in checked studies; the others have no known cause. The sample profile shows 220,000 or so clones; approximately 83% of them were found once. The ten most abundant clones make up more than 3% of the sample. Sequenced input: PBMCs or T cells enriched from blood (not recorded which). The source of these receptors is a woman aged 60-75 years who had recovered from COVID-19.

The chain recombines TRBV27 with TRBJ2-2; D is perhaps TRBD1 (6 bases). This CDR3 is 14 amino acids long. V was cut by 4 bases and J by 8 bases, with 14 bases left in between. The germline CDR1 and CDR2 sequences are MNHEY and SMNVEV (reference sequence). The CDR3 DNA reads TGTGCCAGCAGTTCTCAGGGGTTATCGGGGGAGCTGTTTTTT. It translates to CASSSQGLSGELFF.

The chain uses TRBV27 and TRBJ1-2; D may be TRBD1 (5 bases). Trimming removed 3 bases at V and 8 bases at J, with 16 bases between. The CDR3 has 14 amino acids. Germline V gene lookup returns CDR1 MNHEY and CDR2 SMNVEV (reference sequence). In DNA form, the CDR3 reads TGTGCCAGCAGTTTGGTCCAGGGCTCCCGGGGCTACACCTTC. Translated: CASSLVQGSRGYTF.

In this sample, this clone turned up a few times. J is TRBJ1-6 and V is TRBV3-1 (or the pseudogene TRBV3-2), with 8 bases identical to TRBD1. CDR1 and CDR2 (germline): LGHDT, YNNKEL (reference sequence). There are 16 residues in the CDR3. The trim removed 4 bases at V and 5 bases at J, leaving 7 bases unmatched. CDR3 sequence (DNA): TGTGCCAGCAGCCCTCATGGACAGGGAAATAATTCACCCCTCCACTTT. It translates to CASSPHGQGNNSPLHF.

The rearrangement joins TRBV5-6 to TRBJ2-3, with 8 bases matching TRBD1. The CDR3 contains 17 residues. Trimming at V came to 4 bases and at J to 6 bases, leaving 16 bases not matched to a gene. Germline V gene sequence: CDR1 SGHDT, CDR2 YYEEEE. The CDR3 protein is CASSLGLLTGARDTQYF. CDR3 nucleotides: TGTGCCAGCAGCCTAGGGCTCCTGACAGGGGCGAGGGATACGCAGTATTTT.

The rearrangement joins TRBV5-1 to TRBJ1-1; 7 bases are shared with TRBD1. The CDR3 extends over 14 amino acids. The germline gives CDR1 SGHRS, CDR2 YFSETQ. J gave up 5 bases and V 0 bases, and 4 bases lay outside the gene matches. The CDR3 sequence: CASSLDRGNTEAFF. The CDR3, as DNA: TGCGCCAGCAGCTTGGACAGGGGCAATACTGAAGCTTTCTTT.

The CDR3 sequence: CASSYRGSQNEKLFF. In DNA form, the CDR3 reads TGTGCCAGCAGCTACAGGGGAAGTCAGAATGAAAAACTGTTTTTT. The chain links TRBV3-1 (or the pseudogene TRBV3-2) to TRBJ1-4, with TRBD1 matching over 7 bases. The germline gives CDR1 LGHDT, CDR2 YNNKEL (reference sequence). This CDR3 is 15 amino acids long. Trimming took 5 bases from V and 5 from J; bases not matched to a gene: 8.

The V and J genes are TRBV13 and TRBJ2-5, with 7 bases lining up with TRBD2. This CDR3 comprises 14 residues. Germline trimming cut 1 base from V and 5 bases from J; bases unmatched to any gene: 4. Germline V gene sequence: CDR1 PRHDT, CDR2 FYEKMQ (reference sequence). In DNA, the CDR3 is TGTGCCAGCAGCTTAGCCGGCGGGAGCGAGACCCAGTACTTC. Residues: CASSLAGGSETQYF.

This chain uses TRBV5-4 with TRBJ1-5; TRBD1 is a possible D gene (6 bases). The CDR3 contains 12 residues. Between the trimmed V and J ends, which lost 5 bases and 9 bases, there was a span of 12 bases. The germline V gene encodes CDR1 SGHNT and CDR2 YYREEE (reference sequence). CDR3 in amino acids: CASSQGFGPQHF. The CDR3 coding sequence is TGTGCCAGCAGTCAGGGGTTTGGGCCCCAGCATTTT.

The chain combines TRBV13 with TRBJ2-7, with 8 bases lining up with TRBD2. The ends lost 0 bases at V and 4 bases at J; junction bases unmatched: 5. This CDR3 comprises 15 residues. CDR1 is PRHDT, CDR2 FYEKMQ, per germline (reference sequence). The CDR3, as DNA: TGTGCCAGCAGCTTAGGCGGCGGGGGGTCGTACGAGCAGTACTTC. This encodes CASSLGGGGSYEQYF.

The chain recombines TRBV5-4 with TRBJ1-3; perhaps TRBD1 as D (5 bases). V lost 0 bases and J lost 1, with 11 bases in between. Germline lookup yields CDR1 SGHNT and CDR2 YYREEE (reference sequence). This CDR3 comprises 16 residues. The CDR3 DNA reads TGTGCCAGCAGCTTGGACGGGGGTAGGTCTGGAAACACCATATATTTT. This sequence encodes CASSLDGGRSGNTIYF.

V gene TRBV7-9 combines with J gene TRBJ2-5, with 10 bases aligning to TRBD1. Germline V lookup: CDR1 SEHNR, CDR2 FQNEAQ (reference sequence). V lost 3 bases to trimming and J lost 4 bases; unmatched junction nucleotides: 2. The CDR3 covers 14 residues. CDR3 loop: CASSFGTGVETQYF. The DNA for the CDR3 is TGTGCCAGCAGCTTCGGGACAGGGGTAGAGACCCAGTACTTC.

The chain has TRBV2 and TRBJ1-2; D not certain. The CDR3 length is 13 residues. Trimming shortened V by 2 bases and J by 8 bases, and 12 bases separated the two germline ends. From germline, CDR1 is SNHLY and CDR2 FYNNEI. CDR3: CASSEWSGGGYTF. The CDR3 region has the DNA TGTGCCAGCAGTGAATGGTCAGGTGGGGGCTACACCTTC.

As concerns this clone: The same CDR3 also results from other DNA sequences found in this sample. This sequence joins TRBV6-2 or TRBV6-3 and TRBJ1-3; D is uncertain. This CDR3 has 12 residues. Germline V gene sequence: CDR1 MNHEY, CDR2 SVGEGT. The V end lost 6 bases, the J end lost 7 bases, and 10 bases lay between the germline ends. The CDR3 nucleotides are TGTGCCAGCAGCCCGACCGGGAACACCATATATTTT. It is translated as CASSPTGNTIYF.

The V and J genes are TRBV6-5 and TRBJ2-7; D might be TRBD2 (6 bases). CDR1 is MNHEY and CDR2 is SVGAGI in the germline V gene. Between the trimmed V and J ends, which lost 0 bases and 2 bases, there was a span of 14 bases. This CDR3 is built from 16 residues. CDR3 coding DNA: TGTGCCAGCAGTTACTCGGCGGGGCCCCGAACCTACGAGCAGTACTTC. It codes for CASSYSAGPRTYEQYF.

CDR3 sequence (DNA): TGTGCCAGCGGACGTCTGGACAGCTACAATCAGCCCCAGCATTTT. This translates into CASGRLDSYNQPQHF. The chain combines TRBV2 with TRBJ1-5, with D perhaps TRBD1 (6 bases). Germline V gene sequence: CDR1 SNHLY, CDR2 FYNNEI. The CDR3 has 15 residues. Trimming left V 8 bases short and J 3 bases short, with 17 bases between.

CDR3 DNA: TGTGCCAGCAGCTGGGGACAGGGATTTAATTCACCCCTCCACTTT. It specifies CASSWGQGFNSPLHF. The chain uses TRBV5-8 and TRBJ1-6, with 9 bases fitting TRBD1. The ends lost 3 bases at V and 6 bases at J; junction bases unmatched: 4. The germline CDR1 and CDR2 sequences are SGHTS and YDEGEE. This CDR3 is 15 amino acids long.

J is TRBJ1-5 and V is TRBV25-1, with 7 nucleotides matching TRBD1. CDR1 is MGHDK and CDR2 is SYGVNS in the germline V gene. V lost 3 bases, J lost 3 bases, and 2 bases stayed unmatched. CDR3 length: 14 residues. In nucleotides, the CDR3 is TGTGCCAGCAGTGAGGGACAGTACAATCAGCCCCAGCATTTT. This translates into CASSEGQYNQPQHF. Using reference TRBV25-1 and TRBJ1-5 for the parts outside the CDR3, the full variable domain is EADIYQTPRYLVIGTGKKITLECSQTMGHDKMYWYQQDPGMELHLIHYSYGVNSTEKGDLSSESTVSRIRTEHFPLTLESARPSHTSQYLCASSEGQYNQPQHFGDGTRLSIL.

The rearrangement uses TRBV19 and TRBJ1-6, with TRBD1 matching over 7 bases. There are 14 residues in the CDR3. V gave up 5 bases and J gave up 8 bases; unmatched junction bases: 6. The germline CDR1 and CDR2 sequences are LNHDA and SQIVND (reference sequence). Written as DNA, the CDR3 is TGTGCCAGTAGTCAAGGGGGCACGGATTCACCCCTCCACTTT. Translated: CASSQGGTDSPLHF.

J is TRBJ1-2 and V is TRBV5-5; TRBD1 agrees at 7 bases. The CDR3 contains 14 residues. The V segment lost 3 bases and the J segment 5 bases; nucleotides outside the gene matches: 7. The germline CDR1 and CDR2 sequences are SGHKS and YYEKEE (reference sequence). CDR3 amino acids: CASSYRTGEYGYTF. The DNA for the CDR3 is TGTGCCAGCAGCTACCGTACAGGGGAATATGGCTACACCTTC.

This clone was recorded only once. The chain has TRBV27 and TRBJ1-1; D is unclear. The CDR3 runs to 14 residues. V lost 0 bases and J 3 bases, leaving 8 bases between the germline ends. CDR1 MNHEY and CDR2 SMNVEV come from the germline V gene (reference sequence). CDR3 loop: CASSLSPSDTEAFF. In nucleotides, the CDR3 is TGTGCCAGCAGTTTATCCCCTTCCGACACTGAAGCTTTCTTT.

V gene TRBV9 combines with J gene TRBJ2-2, with a tentative D call TRBD2 (6 bases). The CDR3 sequence is 14 residues long. CDR1 is SGDLS, CDR2 YYNGEE, per germline. Deletions cut 3 bases from V and 4 bases from J, with 10 bases between. The chain's CDR3 is CASSASVGTGELFF. The DNA of the CDR3 is TGTGCCAGCAGCGCTAGCGTGGGCACCGGGGAGCTGTTTTTT.

The chain carries TRBV19 and TRBJ2-1, with D hard to call. Trimming removed 7 bases from V and 12 bases from J, with 16 bases in between. The CDR3 is 12 residues long. Germline CDR1 reads LNHDA; CDR2 reads SQIVND (reference sequence). The DNA for the CDR3 is TGTGCCAGTAACCAGTTTGGTGAATGGCAGTTCTTC. It yields the protein CASNQFGEWQFF.

The J gene is TRBJ1-1, the V gene TRBV12-3 or TRBV12-4; the D gene is possibly TRBD1 (6 bases). The CDR3 totals 13 residues. V was trimmed by 5 bases and J by 5 bases, leaving 12 bases between them. DNA for the CDR3: TGTGCCAGCAGTGCAAACAGGGTTACTGAAGCTTTCTTT. It yields the protein CASSANRVTEAFF.

This rearrangement joins TRBV5-1 to TRBJ1-5, with TRBD1 identical over 8 bases. Trimming took 0 bases from V and 5 from J; bases not matched to a gene: 4. Germline V gives CDR1 SGHRS, CDR2 YFSETQ. The CDR3 consists of 15 residues. CDR3 residues: CASSLDAGGDQPQHF. The CDR3 bases are TGCGCCAGCAGCTTGGATGCAGGGGGCGATCAGCCCCAGCATTTT.

This sequence joins TRBV4-2 and TRBJ2-7, with D tentatively TRBD2 (5 bases). CDR3 length equals 16 residues. Trimming took off 0 bases at V and 0 bases at J, with 12 bases between the two ends. From germline, CDR1 is LGHNA and CDR2 YNFKEQ. In DNA form, the CDR3 reads TGTGCCAGCAGCCAAGAGGGAGCCGGTCACTCCTACGAGCAGTACTTC. This translates into CASSQEGAGHSYEQYF.

The V gene is TRBV19, the J gene TRBJ1-2; a weak D match, TRBD1 (5 bases). V lost 4 bases to trimming and J lost 0 bases, with 18 bases between them. Looked up from germline, CDR1 is LNHDA and CDR2 is SQIVND (reference sequence). The CDR3 loop spans 17 amino acids. The chain's CDR3 is CASSTFLQGGANYGYTF. The CDR3 nucleotides read TGTGCCAGTAGTACCTTCCTCCAGGGAGGAGCTAACTATGGCTACACCTTC.